These 29 T cell receptor beta chains were sequenced from one sample in a study of T cell responses to AZD1222 COVID-19 vaccine. Some clones are missing from TCRdb's copy, which holds only in-frame ones; the method was immunoSEQ multiplex PCR. Of about 130,000 clones listed, 89% are singletons. Material: peripheral blood, obtained 28 days after the second AZD1222 dose. The receptors come from an adult who received the AZD1222 COVID-19 vaccine.

The count of this clone is one. V and J are TRBV11-2 and TRBJ1-5; the D is unclear. V lost 4 bases and J lost 7, with 11 bases in between. The CDR3 runs 13 residues. The germline CDR1 and CDR2 sequences are SGHAT and FQNNGV. CDR3 sequence (DNA): TGTGCCAGCAGCTCCCAACCCGGGCAGCCCCAGCATTTT. Translated: CASSSQPGQPQHF.

This chain connects TRBV2 to TRBJ1-1; TRBD1 matches at 8 bases. Germline V CDR1 and CDR2: SNHLY, FYNNEI. V shed 5 bases and J 0 bases; nucleotides not matched to a gene: 5. The length of the CDR3 is 15 residues. The CDR3 coding sequence is TGTGCCAGCAGTACACTACAGGGGGTGAACACTGAAGCTTTCTTT. Protein: CASSTLQGVNTEAFF.

The chain uses TRBV5-1 and TRBJ2-3, with 12 bases identical to TRBD2. The V segment lost 5 bases and the J segment 0 bases; nucleotides outside the gene matches: 4. Germline loops: CDR1 SGHRS, CDR2 YFSETQ. The CDR3 loop spans 16 amino acids. CDR3 nucleotide sequence: TGCGCCAGCAGTGGAGGGACTAGCGGGAGCACAGATACGCAGTATTTT. Encoded protein: CASSGGTSGSTDTQYF. Supplemented by reference TRBV5-1 and TRBJ2-3, the full variable domain reads KAGVTQTPRYLIKTRGQQVTLSCSPISGHRSVSWYQQTPGQGLQFLFEYFSETQRNKGNFPGRFSGRQFSNSRSEMNVSTLELGDSALYLCASSGGTSGSTDTQYFGPGTRLTVL.

The chain combines TRBV18 with TRBJ1-6; D remains ambiguous. CDR1 is KGHSH, CDR2 LQKENI, per germline. CDR3 size: 12 residues. Trimming stripped 6 bases from V and 5 bases from J, with 5 bases between. CDR3 nucleotides: TGTGCCAGCTCCGAGGATAATTCACCCCTCCACTTT. Amino acids: CASSEDNSPLHF. Full variable domain (rest looked up from reference TRBV18 and TRBJ1-6): NAGVMQNPRHLVRRRGQEARLRCSPMKGHSHVYWYRQLPEEGLKFMVYLQKENIIDESGMPKERFSAEFPKEGPSILRIQQVVRGDSAAYFCASSEDNSPLHFGNGTRLTVT.

As DNA, the CDR3 is TGTGCCAGCAGTTCCCCGCGGGGAAGCACAGATACGCAGTATTTT. This translates into CASSSPRGSTDTQYF. V gene TRBV27 combines with J gene TRBJ2-3; tentatively, D is TRBD2 (6 bases). V was trimmed by 4 bases and J by 0 bases, leaving 11 bases between them. The germline CDR1 and CDR2 sequences are MNHEY and SMNVEV (reference sequence). CDR3 length: 15 residues.

This clone showed up many times. The chain is built from TRBV7-9 and TRBJ1-6; D call uncertain. The CDR3 consists of 17 residues. The V end lost 0 bases, the J end lost 0 bases, and 9 bases lay between the germline ends. Germline V lookup: CDR1 SEHNR, CDR2 FQNEAQ (reference sequence). The CDR3 spells CASSLADPSSYNSPLHF. The CDR3 DNA sequence: TGTGCCAGCAGCTTAGCGGACCCTAGCTCCTATAATTCACCCCTCCACTTT.

The V call is TRBV5-1, the J call TRBJ1-1; D is perhaps TRBD1 (6 bases). This CDR3 has 17 amino acids. CDR1 and CDR2 from the germline V gene are SGHRS and YFSETQ. V was clipped by 0 bases and J by 0 bases, with 15 bases between them. The CDR3 reads CASSLGGQSLMNTEAFF. In nucleotides, the CDR3 is TGCGCCAGCAGCTTGGGAGGACAGTCCCTCATGAACACTGAAGCTTTCTTT.

This chain connects TRBV6-5 to TRBJ1-4, with D perhaps TRBD1 (5 bases). V was cut by 6 bases and J by 4 bases, with 15 bases left in between. The CDR3 consists of 15 residues. Germline loops: CDR1 MNHEY, CDR2 SVGAGI. CDR3 residues: CASSVGAAGNEKLFF. Written as DNA, the CDR3 is TGTGCCAGCAGCGTTGGGGCGGCAGGTAATGAAAAACTGTTTTTT.

The genes are TRBV18 and TRBJ1-2; unclear D gene. The CDR3 contains 17 residues. In germline, CDR1 is KGHSH, CDR2 LQKENI. Trimming took 2 bases from V and 2 from J, leaving 18 bases between them. The CDR3 here is CASSPSAVNPANYGYTF. CDR3 nucleotides: TGTGCCAGCTCACCATCGGCCGTAAACCCTGCCAACTATGGCTACACCTTC.

The chain uses TRBV6-2 or TRBV6-3 and TRBJ2-2, with a weak D call TRBD1 (5 bases). CDR3 length equals 13 residues. Germline V lookup: CDR1 MNHEY, CDR2 SVGEGT. V shed 6 bases and J shed 2 bases, with 7 bases lying between them. DNA for the CDR3: TGTGCCAGCAGCAGGACAAACACCGGGGAGCTGTTTTTT. As protein: CASSRTNTGELFF.

The gene calls are TRBV10-1 and TRBJ1-1, with D uncertain. Deletions cut 2 bases from V and 8 bases from J, with 6 bases between. Germline CDR1 WNHNN, CDR2 SYGVQD (reference sequence). The CDR3 length is 11 residues. The CDR3 bases are TGCGCCAGCAGTGAGCTGGGGGAAGCTTTCTTT. Protein sequence: CASSELGEAFF.

This clone is a singleton in its sample. The J gene is TRBJ2-5, the V gene TRBV7-2, with 8 bases lining up with TRBD1. There are 15 residues in the CDR3. Trimming removed 3 bases from V and 5 bases from J; junction bases left unmatched: 8. Germline V gene sequence: CDR1 SGHTA, CDR2 FQGNSA. The CDR3 nucleotides read TGTGCCAGCAGCTTGGTATCAGGGGGCAAGGAGACCCAGTACTTC. Translated, it gives CASSLVSGGKETQYF. The entire variable domain, with the rest obtained from reference TRBV7-2 and TRBJ2-5, is as follows: GAGVSQSPSNKVTEKGKDVELRCDPISGHTALYWYRQSLGQGLEFLIYFQGNSAPDKSGLPSDRFSAERTGGSVSTLTIQRTQQEDSAVYLCASSLVSGGKETQYFGPGTRLLVL.

The chain recombines TRBV29-1 with TRBJ2-7; 10 positions agree with TRBD2. V lost 7 bases to trimming and J lost 5 bases; unmatched junction nucleotides: 5. The germline gives CDR1 SQVTM, CDR2 ANQGSEA. This CDR3 comprises 12 residues. The CDR3 loop reads CSALAGVNEQYF. The CDR3, as DNA: TGCAGCGCCCTAGCGGGAGTGAACGAGCAGTACTTC.

The chain is built from TRBV6-5 and TRBJ1-2; D is uncertain. The ends were cut back, 5 bases at V and 8 bases at J, with 15 bases in the middle. CDR1 is MNHEY, CDR2 SVGAGI, per germline. The CDR3 runs to 13 residues. The CDR3: CASSLYGTGGYTF. Written as DNA, the CDR3 is TGTGCCAGCAGTCTCTACGGAACGGGAGGCTACACCTTC.

The rearrangement uses TRBV5-1 and TRBJ1-2, with D perhaps matching TRBD1 (5 bases). Trimming removed 1 base at V and 3 bases at J, with 16 bases between. The CDR3 runs 16 residues. Germline loops: CDR1 SGHRS, CDR2 YFSETQ. CDR3 nucleotides: TGCGCCAGCAGCTTGAAAATAGGGACGGGTGACTATGGCTACACCTTC. Translation: CASSLKIGTGDYGYTF. The full variable domain, its missing parts supplied by reference TRBV5-1 and TRBJ1-2, is KAGVTQTPRYLIKTRGQQVTLSCSPISGHRSVSWYQQTPGQGLQFLFEYFSETQRNKGNFPGRFSGRQFSNSRSEMNVSTLELGDSALYLCASSLKIGTGDYGYTFGSGTRLTVV.

This chain links TRBV12-5 with TRBJ2-5; 9 bases are a match to TRBD1. This CDR3 has 14 amino acids. The junction had 6 bases not matched to a gene; V was cut back by 6 bases and J by 4 bases. CDR1 and CDR2 from the germline V gene are LGHNT and FRNRAP. The DNA for the CDR3 is TGTGCTAGTGGCCCAGGACAGGGGTCAGAGACCCAGTACTTC. It yields the protein CASGPGQGSETQYF. The full variable domain, completed using reference TRBV12-5 and TRBJ2-5, is DARVTQTPRHKVTEMGQEVTMRCQPILGHNTVFWYRQTMMQGLELLAYFRNRAPLDDSGMPKDRFSAEMPDATLATLKIQPSEPRDSAVYFCASGPGQGSETQYFGPGTRLLVL.

The gene calls are TRBV4-1 and TRBJ1-2; 11 nucleotides line up with TRBD1. Germline V gene data show CDR1 as MGHRA and CDR2 as YSYEKL. The junction had 5 bases not matched to a gene; V was cut back by 8 bases and J by 3 bases. This CDR3 is 14 amino acids long. This CDR3 is CASRRTGGHYGYTF. CDR3 DNA sequence: TGCGCCAGCCGTAGGACAGGGGGCCACTATGGCTACACCTTC.

This chain connects TRBV5-1 to TRBJ1-3; tentatively, D is TRBD1 (6 bases). The CDR3 loop spans 16 amino acids. The V gene's germline CDR1 is SGHRS and CDR2 YFSETQ. V lost 3 bases and J lost 0, with 13 bases in between. In DNA form, the CDR3 reads TGCGCCAGCAGCTGGGGGGCCCGGAGCTCTGGAAACACCATATATTTT. Protein: CASSWGARSSGNTIYF.

The J gene is TRBJ1-2, the V gene TRBV2, with a tentative D call TRBD1 (5 bases). CDR1 and CDR2 from the germline V gene are SNHLY and FYNNEI. Between the trimmed V and J ends, which lost 7 bases and 9 bases, there was a span of 18 bases. The length of the CDR3 is 13 residues. The CDR3, as DNA: TGTGCCAGCACCGTAGGGACGCGAGTGAGCTACACCTTC. As protein: CASTVGTRVSYTF. The full variable domain, in which reference TRBV2 and TRBJ1-2 provide the parts outside the CDR3, is EPEVTQTPSHQVTQMGQEVILRCVPISNHLYFYWYRQILGQKVEFLVSFYNNEISEKSEIFDDQFSVERPDGSNFTLKIRSTKLEDSAMYFCASTVGTRVSYTFGSGTRLTVV.

V gene TRBV4-3 combines with J gene TRBJ1-2; 7 nucleotides match TRBD1. Per germline, CDR1 LGHNA and CDR2 YSLEER. The CDR3 runs 13 residues. V was pared by 1 base and J by 8 bases, with 4 bases of the junction left unmatched. CDR3 sequence: CASSQGQGGGYTF. CDR3 DNA: TGCGCCAGCAGCCAAGGGCAGGGGGGAGGCTACACCTTC.

CDR3 region: CASSSPGTSYGYTF. The CDR3 DNA follows: TGTGCCAGCAGCTCGCCCGGGACGAGCTATGGCTACACCTTC. The J gene is TRBJ1-2, the V gene TRBV5-6, with a weak D call TRBD1 (5 bases). The V gene lost 3 bases and the J gene lost 4 bases, with 13 bases spanning the gap. This CDR3 has 14 residues. CDR1 SGHDT and CDR2 YYEEEE come from the germline V gene.

The chain has TRBV4-2 and TRBJ2-3; possible D gene TRBD2, 6 bases. Trimming took 1 base from V and 3 from J, leaving 17 bases between them. This CDR3 is 17 amino acids long. Germline V lookup: CDR1 LGHNA, CDR2 YNFKEQ. In DNA form, the CDR3 reads TGTGCCAGCAGCCAAGTCCTGGGTCAGGGAGGTACAGATACGCAGTATTTT. Translated: CASSQVLGQGGTDTQYF.

The V call is TRBV18, the J call TRBJ1-2; D is possibly TRBD1 (5 bases). Deletions cut 2 bases from V and 2 bases from J, with 12 bases between. CDR3 size: 15 residues. Germline CDR1 is KGHSH and CDR2 is LQKENI. The CDR3 region is CASSPTPRANYGYTF. In DNA, the CDR3 is TGTGCCAGCTCACCAACGCCCAGGGCCAACTATGGCTACACCTTC.

This clone was counted a single time. The chain joins TRBV30 to TRBJ2-2; 9 bases agree with TRBD2. This CDR3 is 19 amino acids long. V gave up 5 bases and J gave up 1 base; unmatched junction bases: 17. Germline assignment: CDR1 GTSNPN and CDR2 SVGIG (reference sequence). The CDR3 sequence: CAWQTGWELAGWNTGELFF. The CDR3 DNA sequence: TGTGCCTGGCAGACAGGGTGGGAACTAGCGGGTTGGAACACCGGGGAGCTGTTTTTT.

The rearrangement links TRBV30 to TRBJ2-3; TRBD2 matches 8 bases. CDR1 and CDR2 from the germline V gene are GTSNPN and SVGIG (reference sequence). The length of the CDR3 is 15 residues. The V and J ends lost 0 bases and 4 bases, in that order; junction bases with no gene match: 6. This CDR3 reads CAWSVSRGGADTQYF. CDR3 DNA: TGTGCCTGGAGTGTTAGTCGGGGGGGCGCAGATACGCAGTATTTT.

The rearrangement uses TRBV5-1 and TRBJ2-3; 12 bases map to TRBD2. CDR1 and CDR2 from the germline V gene are SGHRS and YFSETQ. The CDR3 length is 17 residues. The V gene end was trimmed by 3 bases and the J gene end by 5 bases; junction bases not matched to a gene: 10. Written as DNA, the CDR3 is TGCGCCAGCAGCTCTAGCGGGAGGGCCGGTGGTGTAGATACGCAGTATTTT. Translated: CASSSSGRAGGVDTQYF.

The chain links TRBV3-1 (or the pseudogene TRBV3-2) to TRBJ1-2; D perhaps matches TRBD1 (5 bases). Deletions cut 0 bases from V and 3 bases from J, with 14 bases between. CDR3 size: 16 residues. Germline loops: CDR1 LGHDT, CDR2 YNNKEL (reference sequence). CDR3 residues: CASSQERDSRHYGYTF. The CDR3 DNA sequence: TGTGCCAGCAGCCAAGAACGGGACTCCAGACACTATGGCTACACCTTC.

The rearrangement links TRBV18 to TRBJ2-2, with 7 nucleotides matching TRBD1. This CDR3 is built from 15 residues. Germline V gene data show CDR1 as KGHSH and CDR2 as LQKENI. The V and J ends lost 3 bases and 0 bases, in that order; junction bases with no gene match: 1. CDR3 protein: CASSPGQSNTGELFF. The CDR3 DNA reads TGTGCCAGCTCACCGGGACAGTCGAACACCGGGGAGCTGTTTTTT.

The chain is built from TRBV7-6 and TRBJ1-3, with D possibly matching TRBD1 (6 bases). V was pared by 0 bases and J by 4 bases, with 13 bases between. Germline CDR1 SGHVS, CDR2 FNYEAQ. The CDR3 totals 16 residues. CDR3 in amino acids: CASSLALGGQGNTIYF. The CDR3 region has the DNA TGTGCCAGCAGCTTAGCGCTGGGGGGGCAAGGAAACACCATATATTTT.